Following are 24 T cell receptor beta chains from one sample sequenced in a study of regulatory T cells in long-lasting Graves disease (dated by TCRdb to the early 2020s). The time point tag for this specimen amounts to: newly diagnosed GD, antithyroid drugs for less than 3 months. For both TCR sequencing and RNA sequencing, RNA was extracted from PBMCs in TRIzol. The library came from multiplex PCR. Sequenced using an Illumina HiSeq 4000. To build TCR beta libraries, CDR3 regions were amplified by Arm-PCR using iRepertoire HTBI primers. The public reads were reanalyzed by TCRdb: fastp trimming at Q25, MiXCR alignment, in-frame beta chains only. Every distinct CDR3 protein forms one entry, paired with its most common genes and DNA. The table for this sample lists about 620,000 distinct CDR3 sequences; roughly 15% of them were counted only once. Roughly 18% of the sample is in the top ten clones. This same sample was also part of a study on T cells in Graves' hyperthyroidism and ophthalmopathy.

This sample comprised peripheral blood mononuclear cells (PBMCs), obtained at new diagnosis, from a patient treated with antithyroid drugs. The receptor set was obtained from a woman in her twenties or thirties with Graves disease. Donor details come from another sample of the same person, matched by shared clones.

This clonotype was seen a few times. The chain joins TRBV29-1 to TRBJ2-2; D perhaps matches TRBD1 (6 bases). The germline V gene encodes CDR1 SQVTM and CDR2 ANQGSEA. The ends were cut back, 7 bases at V and 2 bases at J, with 8 bases in the middle. This CDR3 contains 12 residues. The CDR3 spells CSGTDNTGELFF. The CDR3 DNA sequence: TGCAGCGGGACAGATAACACCGGGGAGCTGTTTTTT.

The chain has TRBV7-2 and TRBJ2-3; 10 bases fit TRBD1. V shed 5 bases, J shed 3 bases, and the junction held 5 bases outside the gene matches. From germline, CDR1 is SGHTA and CDR2 FQGNSA. The CDR3 loop spans 15 amino acids. The CDR3 DNA reads TGTGCCAGCAGCCGGGACAGGGGCGCAACAGATACGCAGTATTTT. Residues: CASSRDRGATDTQYF.

This clonotype has a count of ten or more. This sequence joins TRBV10-3 and TRBJ2-5; 7 bases line up with TRBD1. The germline V gene has CDR1 ENHRY and CDR2 SYGVKD. The J segment lost 2 bases and the V segment lost 10 bases, leaving 4 bases of the junction unmatched. CDR3 length: 12 amino acids. DNA for the CDR3: TGTGCCACCGGACAGGAGCAAGAGACCCAGTACTTC. Protein: CATGQEQETQYF.

The V and J genes are TRBV11-2 and TRBJ2-7, with 13 bases identical to TRBD2. Germline V gene sequence: CDR1 SGHAT, CDR2 FQNNGV. The length of the CDR3 is 15 residues. V was pared by 5 bases and J by 5 bases, with 6 bases of the junction left unmatched. CDR3 DNA sequence: TGTGCCAGCAGCCCCCTGACTAGCGGGAGGCACGAGCAGTACTTC. Amino acids: CASSPLTSGRHEQYF.

This chain connects TRBV19 to TRBJ2-7; 10 bases align to TRBD1. The CDR3 is 17 residues long. Per the germline V gene, CDR1 is LNHDA and CDR2 is SQIVND (reference sequence). With 4 bases clipped from V and 1 base from J, the junction kept 10 bases outside the gene matches. Written as DNA, the CDR3 is TGTGCCAGTAGTACCTCGACAGGGGGCGTAGGATCCTACGAGCAGTACTTC. Translating gives CASSTSTGGVGSYEQYF.

This clonotype was seen at least ten times. The genes are TRBV12-3 or TRBV12-4 and TRBJ2-1; 8 bases match TRBD2. The length of the CDR3 is 15 residues. V shed 3 bases and J 5 bases; nucleotides not matched to a gene: 6. The CDR3 reads CASSFEAGVNNEQFF. As DNA, the CDR3 is TGTGCCAGCAGTTTTGAAGCGGGAGTAAACAATGAGCAGTTCTTC.

This clonotype was recorded only once. The J gene is TRBJ1-1, the V gene TRBV5-1, with D perhaps matching TRBD1 (6 bases). The V end was cut by 5 bases, the J end by 2 bases, with 13 bases between. The CDR3 contains 14 residues. CDR1 and CDR2 (germline): SGHRS, YFSETQ. The CDR3 reads CASSYNRENTEAFF. The DNA for the CDR3 is TGCGCCAGCAGTTATAACAGGGAAAACACTGAAGCTTTCTTT.

Many counts were recorded for this clonotype. The CDR3 region is CASSPGTTPNEQYF. In DNA form, the CDR3 reads TGTGCCAGCAGTCCCGGGACAACCCCGAACGAGCAGTACTTC. The chain uses TRBV6-2 or TRBV6-3 and TRBJ2-7, with TRBD1 as a possible D gene (6 bases). The germline V and J ends were trimmed by 5 bases and 5 bases, with 16 bases remaining between them. The germline V gene has CDR1 MNHEY and CDR2 SVGEGT. The CDR3 is 14 residues long.

The V and J genes are TRBV5-6 and TRBJ1-1, with 7 positions matching TRBD1. The germline CDR1 and CDR2 sequences are SGHDT and YYEEEE. The CDR3 loop spans 15 amino acids. With 1 base clipped from V and 8 bases from J, the junction kept 11 bases outside the gene matches. CDR3 coding DNA: TGTGCCAGCAGCTTGATGGGGACAGATAAACCCGAAGCTTTCTTT. As protein: CASSLMGTDKPEAFF. The full variable domain, with the rest looked up from reference TRBV5-6 and TRBJ1-1, is DAGVTQSPTHLIKTRGQQVTLRCSPKSGHDTVSWYQQALGQGPQFIFQYYEEEERQRGNFPDRFSGHQFPNYSSELNVNALLLGDSALYLCASSLMGTDKPEAFFGQGTRLTVV.

In its sample, this clonotype was seen a few times. The chain combines TRBV11-2 with TRBJ1-3; D unresolved. Trimming removed 4 bases at V and 1 base at J, with 5 bases between. The germline CDR1 and CDR2 sequences are SGHAT and FQNNGV. There are 13 residues in the CDR3. As DNA, the CDR3 is TGTGCCAGCAGCTCTGAGTCTGGAAACACCATATATTTT. This translates into CASSSESGNTIYF.

This clonotype was detected many times. The V gene is TRBV15, the J gene TRBJ1-5; D is ambiguous. This CDR3 spans 19 amino acids. The germline gives CDR1 LNHNV, CDR2 YYDKDF (reference sequence). V was trimmed by 6 bases and J by 7 bases, leaving 31 bases between them. CDR3 bases: TGTGCCACCAGTTCTTTACCTACCGCTTGGGCGGAGAACGCCCAGCCCCAGCATTTT. Translating it yields CATSSLPTAWAENAQPQHF.

This clonotype turned up a few times. The rearrangement links TRBV7-2 to TRBJ2-5; 11 nucleotides match TRBD2. V lost 1 base, J lost 2 bases, and 6 bases stayed unmatched. The CDR3 loop spans 17 amino acids. Germline CDR1 is SGHTA and CDR2 is FQGNSA. CDR3 sequence (DNA): TGTGCCAGCAGCTTAGATAGCGGGGGGGGGGGGCAAGAGACCCAGTACTTC. It encodes CASSLDSGGGGQETQYF.

The chain has TRBV5-1 and TRBJ1-4; D remains unclear. V dropped 3 bases and J dropped 8 bases, with 11 bases sitting between them. Looked up from germline, CDR1 is SGHRS and CDR2 is YFSETQ. The CDR3 length is 13 residues. CDR3 coding DNA: TGCGCCAGCAGCTCTTGGGCGGGGGAAAAACTGTTTTTT. Translated, it gives CASSSWAGEKLFF.

This rearrangement joins TRBV20-1 to TRBJ2-5; no definite D call. The last part of the DNA fits TRBJ2-7 better; the J call may be wrong. CDR3 size: 16 residues. Germline CDR1 and CDR2: DFQATT and SNEGSKA (reference sequence). The CDR3: CSARDHRGSLSYEQYF. Written as DNA, the CDR3 is TGCAGTGCTAGAGATCACCGCGGCAGCCTCTCCTACGAGCAGTACTTC.

This clonotype has only a few counts. The V and J genes are TRBV28 and TRBJ2-3; no firm D call. Germline values: CDR1 MDHEN, CDR2 SYDVKM. The length of the CDR3 is 14 residues. Between the trimmed V and J ends, which lost 5 bases and 4 bases, there was a span of 13 bases. CDR3 in amino acids: CASSVLVPSDTQYF. CDR3 sequence (DNA): TGTGCCAGCAGTGTCCTCGTCCCATCAGATACGCAGTATTTT.

This clonotype was recorded many times. This rearrangement joins TRBV28 to TRBJ2-7; D is unclear. The germline gives CDR1 MDHEN, CDR2 SYDVKM. With 6 bases removed from V and 6 bases from J, the gap between germline ends came to 21 bases. This CDR3 comprises 15 residues. Here the CDR3 reads CASRPQGFPLREQYF. The CDR3 coding sequence is TGTGCCAGCAGACCCCAAGGGTTCCCATTACGCGAGCAGTACTTC. The entire variable domain, with the rest obtained from reference TRBV28 and TRBJ2-7, is as follows: DVKVTQSSRYLVKRTGEKVFLECVQDMDHENMFWYRQDPGLGLRLIYFSYDVKMKEKGDIPEGYSVSREKKERFSLILESASTNQTSMYLCASRPQGFPLREQYFGPGTRLTVT.

This clonotype was counted ten times or more. The V gene is TRBV2, the J gene TRBJ2-7; D tentatively reads TRBD1 or TRBD2 (5 bases each). This CDR3 has 14 residues. Germline-derived CDR1 and CDR2 are SNHLY and FYNNEI. Trimming cost V 6 bases and J 4 bases, with 16 bases left between them. In DNA form, the CDR3 reads TGTGCCAGCAGCCGAGGGGATCTAGGTTACGAGCAGTACTTC. As protein: CASSRGDLGYEQYF.

V and J are TRBV10-3 and TRBJ1-4; D perhaps matches TRBD1 (5 bases). Deletions cut 6 bases from V and 2 bases from J, with 10 bases between. Germline CDR1 ENHRY, CDR2 SYGVKD. The CDR3 contains 14 residues. Here the CDR3 DNA reads TGTGCCATCAGCCGGGGGACCACTAATGAAAAACTGTTTTTT. Encoded protein: CAISRGTTNEKLFF.

As to this clonotype: Possible read error: a much larger clone is one base away. The final CDR3 position lacks the conserved phenylalanine or tryptophan, pointing to a likely read error. V usage is TRBV5-1 and J usage is TRBJ1-1; D uncertain. Per the germline V gene, CDR1 is SGHRS and CDR2 is YFSETQ. The ends were cut back, 4 bases at V and 1 base at J, with 11 bases in the middle. This CDR3 contains 14 residues. CDR3 residues: CASSPGAGNTEAFS. The CDR3 DNA reads TGCGCCAGCAGCCCTGGCGCGGGGAACACTGAAGCTTTCTCT.

A few counts support this clonotype. This chain uses TRBV6-5 with TRBJ1-2; 7 positions match TRBD1. Germline CDR1 is MNHEY and CDR2 is SVGAGI. Unmatched junction bases numbered 6, after V lost 2 bases and J lost 6 bases. This CDR3 contains 14 residues. Here the CDR3 reads CASSYVLGGDGYTF. The CDR3 region has the DNA TGTGCCAGCAGTTACGTTTTAGGGGGCGATGGCTACACCTTC.

This clonotype occurred once. V is TRBV3-1 and J is TRBJ2-5; D call uncertain. The germline V and J ends were trimmed by 6 bases and 1 base, with 12 bases remaining between them. Germline V lookup: CDR1 LGHDT, CDR2 YNNKEL (reference sequence). CDR3 length equals 14 residues. The CDR3 nucleotides are TGTGCCAGCAGAGCCCGCAGCTCCCAAGAGACCCAGTACTTC. It specifies CASRARSSQETQYF.

The J gene is TRBJ1-1, the V gene TRBV7-8, with 9 bases that match TRBD1. The CDR3 is 17 residues long. CDR1 is SGHVS, CDR2 FQNEAQ, per germline. V lost 1 base to trimming and J lost 0 bases; unmatched junction nucleotides: 6. This CDR3 reads CASSLGQGGTLNTEAFF. CDR3 nucleotides: TGTGCCAGCAGCTTAGGACAGGGGGGGACGTTGAACACTGAAGCTTTCTTT. Using reference TRBV7-8 and TRBJ1-1 for the parts outside the CDR3, the full variable domain is GAGVSQSPRYKVAKRGQDVALRCDPISGHVSLFWYQQALGQGPEFLTYFQNEAQLDKSGLPSDRFFAERPEGSVSTLKIQRTQQEDSAVYLCASSLGQGGTLNTEAFFGQGTRLTVV.

This chain joins TRBV7-8 and TRBJ2-1; TRBD2 aligns across 8 bases. Germline CDR1 and CDR2: SGHVS and FQNEAQ. J was trimmed by 1 base and V by 5 bases; bases with no gene match: 7. This CDR3 comprises 16 residues. CDR3 amino acids: CASSPVSGNSYNEQFF. The CDR3 bases are TGTGCCAGCAGCCCCGTTAGCGGGAATTCCTACAATGAGCAGTTCTTC.

This clonotype came up many times. The chain carries TRBV5-5 and TRBJ1-5; D gene uncertain. CDR1 is SGHKS and CDR2 is YYEKEE in the germline V gene (reference sequence). This CDR3 is built from 14 residues. V lost 4 bases and J 7 bases, leaving 15 bases between the germline ends. CDR3 in DNA: TGTGCCAGCAGCGATGGACCCTCTTGGCAGCCCCAGCATTTT. It translates to CASSDGPSWQPQHF.